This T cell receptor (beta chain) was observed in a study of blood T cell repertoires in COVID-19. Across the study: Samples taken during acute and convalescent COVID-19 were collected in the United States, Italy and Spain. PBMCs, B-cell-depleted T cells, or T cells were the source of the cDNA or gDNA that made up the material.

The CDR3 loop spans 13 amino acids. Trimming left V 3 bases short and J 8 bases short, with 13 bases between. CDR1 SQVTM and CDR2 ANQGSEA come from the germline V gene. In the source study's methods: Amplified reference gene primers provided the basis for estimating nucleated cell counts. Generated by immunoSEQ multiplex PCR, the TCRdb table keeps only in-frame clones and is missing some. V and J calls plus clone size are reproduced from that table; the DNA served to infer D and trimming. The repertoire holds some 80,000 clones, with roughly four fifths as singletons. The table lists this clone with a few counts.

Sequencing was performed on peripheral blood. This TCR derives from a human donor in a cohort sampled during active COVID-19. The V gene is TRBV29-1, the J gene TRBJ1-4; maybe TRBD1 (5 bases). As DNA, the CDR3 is TGCAGCGTTGAGAACGGGGGAGGAGAAAAACTGTTTTTT. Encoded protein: CSVENGGGEKLFF.